This T cell receptor beta chain is from a study of blood T cell repertoires in COVID-19. Across the whole study: Some COVID-19 samples were acute and others convalescent; all came from the United States, Italy and Spain.

Germline loops: CDR1 LNHDA, CDR2 SQIVND (reference sequence). Trimming took 5 bases from V and 0 from J; bases not matched to a gene: 4. The CDR3 is 15 residues long. Some clones are missing from TCRdb's copy, which holds only in-frame ones; the method was immunoSEQ multiplex PCR. The data hold tens of thousands of clones, with around 80% observed a single time. V gene TRBV19 combines with J gene TRBJ1-5; 7 nucleotides agree with TRBD1. The sequenced sample consisted of peripheral blood. The clonotype originates from a human donor in a cohort sampled during active COVID-19. The CDR3 nucleotides are TGTGCCAGTAGTGGGACAGAGTATAGCAATCAGCCCCAGCATTTT. Translating gives CASSGTEYSNQPQHF.